These T cell receptor beta chains were read from a single sample in a study of CD8 T cells in ankylosing spondylitis. MiXCR was run by TCRdb on the 5' RACE reads, yielding one entry per CDR3 protein. The table includes 250,000 or so distinct CDR3 sequences, about a sixth detected once. Sequenced sample: blood, either unsorted or a sorted T cell fraction (not recorded which). Receptors were obtained from a male donor with ankylosing spondylitis or in good health (not recorded which). Both conserved end residues are trimmed from each CDR3. Fields, in order: J gene, V gene, CDR3 protein.

TRBJ2-3,TRBV18,ASSRIGDTQY
TRBJ2-1,TRBV20-1,SASAGGNEQF
TRBJ1-1,TRBV21-1,ASSREDRVSNTEAF
TRBJ1-2,TRBV18,ASSLRPGTDGYT
TRBJ2-2,TRBV7-2,ASSFIRVQTGELF
TRBJ2-7,TRBV10-3,AISGVAGYYEQY
TRBJ1-5,TRBV4-1,ASSQDSAGLTNQPQL
TRBJ2-7,TRBV6-1,ASSGLAVSTDYEQY
TRBJ2-2,TRBV29-1,SVMTGDTGELF
TRBJ2-6,TRBV4-3,ASSKETGSGANVLT
TRBJ1-1,TRBV29-1,SGVQGGVTEAF
TRBJ1-1,TRBV7-6,ASSLVGGAGTEAF
TRBJ1-5,TRBV4-1,ASSLGGLNQPQH
TRBJ2-7,TRBV3-1,ASSQDLGVAGAYEQY
TRBJ1-2,TRBV16,ASSGRDISGYT
TRBJ1-1,TRBV12-3/TRBV12-4,ASTGGGTEAF
TRBJ2-1,TRBV6-1,ASSEKGLTNEQF
TRBJ2-1,TRBV6-1,ASGPPGPSYNEQF
TRBJ2-2,TRBV7-3,ASSLAGGTGELF
TRBJ2-1,TRBV5-1,ASSSYRAGYNEQF
TRBJ2-3,TRBV9,ASSLPTGTAYLTDTQY
TRBJ2-2,TRBV5-1,ASSLSSTFPTGELF
TRBJ2-1,TRBV4-2,ASSQESSGEFYNEQF
TRBJ2-1,TRBV12-3/TRBV12-4,ASSSGVSYNEQF
TRBJ1-1,TRBV6-5,ASSYVGPTNTEAF
TRBJ2-1,TRBV29-1,SVPSGSDWGNEQF
TRBJ2-7,TRBV4-1,ASSQPGTSSSYEQY
TRBJ2-1,TRBV12-3/TRBV12-4,ASSLAGTDRYKQF
TRBJ2-1,TRBV25-1,ASSEAGGYNEQF
TRBJ2-3,TRBV11-1,ASSLELAVRADTQY
TRBJ1-2,TRBV27,ASSPGLSYGYT
TRBJ2-3,TRBV6-5,ASSYAILAGTSGTDTQY
TRBJ1-1,TRBV7-6,ASSYGTGGGGEAF
TRBJ2-4,TRBV28,ASSLNRGDQNIQY
TRBJ1-5,TRBV29-1,SVAPGSENQPQH
TRBJ2-7,TRBV5-5,ASSWGQGPYEQY
TRBJ1-1,TRBV2,ASSIRDRGGRDTEAF
TRBJ1-1,TRBV12-3/TRBV12-4,ASSLSGAWAEAF